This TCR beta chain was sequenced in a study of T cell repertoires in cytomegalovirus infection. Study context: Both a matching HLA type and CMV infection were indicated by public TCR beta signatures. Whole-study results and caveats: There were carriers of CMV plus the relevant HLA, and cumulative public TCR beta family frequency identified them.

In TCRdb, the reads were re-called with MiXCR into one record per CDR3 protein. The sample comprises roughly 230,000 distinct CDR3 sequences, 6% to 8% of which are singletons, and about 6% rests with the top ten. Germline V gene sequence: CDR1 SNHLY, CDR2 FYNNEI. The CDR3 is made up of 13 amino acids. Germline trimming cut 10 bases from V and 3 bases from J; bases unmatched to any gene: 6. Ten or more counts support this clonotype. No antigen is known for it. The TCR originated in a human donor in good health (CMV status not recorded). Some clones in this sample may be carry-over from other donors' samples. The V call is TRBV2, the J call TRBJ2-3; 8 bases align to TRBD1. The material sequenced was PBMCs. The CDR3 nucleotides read TGTGCCACCCTCGGACAGGGAACAGATACGCAGTATTTT. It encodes CATLGQGTDTQYF.